Below, 21 T cell receptor beta chains from the same sample are listed, as sequenced in a study of PD-1 blockade in mismatch repair-deficient tumors. TCRdb's copy holds only in-frame clones and misses some; the assay was immunoSEQ multiplex PCR. Found here are about 100,000 clones, 65% to 85% of them singletons; the top ten hold around 6.5%. Sequencing used peripheral blood, obtained approximately 36 weeks after starting pembrolizumab. The source of these receptors is an adult with mismatch repair-deficient cancer.

The chain is built from TRBV6-5 and TRBJ1-5; D call uncertain. Between the trimmed V and J ends, which lost 0 bases and 4 bases, there was a span of 10 bases. The V gene's germline CDR1 is MNHEY and CDR2 SVGAGI. This CDR3 has 15 amino acids. The DNA for the CDR3 is TGTGCCAGCAGTTACTCGTTCGGTCGTAATCAGCCCCAGCATTTT. Residues: CASSYSFGRNQPQHF.

The rearrangement uses TRBV5-4 and TRBJ2-5; weak D call: TRBD2 (5 bases). CDR1 and CDR2 from the germline V gene are SGHNT and YYREEE (reference sequence). V was cut by 4 bases and J by 2 bases, with 12 bases left in between. This CDR3 is 14 amino acids long. In nucleotides, the CDR3 is TGTGCCAGCAGCATGCCGGGAATGCAAGAGACCCAGTACTTC. Protein sequence: CASSMPGMQETQYF.

This chain connects TRBV18 to TRBJ1-1; 7 bases are a match to TRBD1. V lost 0 bases, J lost 0 bases, and 4 bases stayed unmatched. Germline values: CDR1 KGHSH, CDR2 LQKENI. The CDR3 is 16 residues long. DNA of the CDR3: TGTGCCAGCTCACCACCGGGACAGAACATGAACACTGAAGCTTTCTTT. It is translated as CASSPPGQNMNTEAFF.

V usage is TRBV19 and J usage is TRBJ2-6, with D tentatively TRBD1 (6 bases). Germline CDR1 LNHDA, CDR2 SQIVND (reference sequence). V was pared by 2 bases and J by 0 bases, with 14 bases between. CDR3 size: 18 residues. In DNA form, the CDR3 reads TGTGCCAGTAGTATACCAGGGGTTATCTCCTCTGGGGCCAACGTCCTGACTTTC. Translation gives CASSIPGVISSGANVLTF.

The V gene is TRBV29-1, the J gene TRBJ2-7; D not certain. The CDR3 extends over 13 amino acids. V was clipped by 4 bases and J by 0 bases, with 10 bases between them. Looked up from germline, CDR1 is SQVTM and CDR2 is ANQGSEA. CDR3: CSVVMRNSYEQYF. CDR3 sequence (DNA): TGCAGCGTTGTTATGCGGAACTCCTACGAGCAGTACTTC.

The chain recombines TRBV2 with TRBJ2-7, with D possibly matching TRBD2 (6 bases). Germline values: CDR1 SNHLY, CDR2 FYNNEI. The CDR3 sequence is 16 residues long. Trimming stripped 5 bases from V and 0 bases from J, with 17 bases between. The CDR3 loop reads CASSSRIAVASYEQYF. CDR3 bases: TGTGCCAGCAGTTCCCGCATAGCGGTGGCCTCCTACGAGCAGTACTTC.

This clone was seen only a few times. This specimen includes other DNA sequences encoding the same CDR3. This rearrangement joins TRBV30 to TRBJ2-7, with 7 bases matching TRBD2. CDR3 size: 14 residues. CDR1 is GTSNPN, CDR2 SVGIG, per germline (reference sequence). J lost 2 bases, V lost 0 bases, and 4 bases had no gene match. The CDR3 nucleotides read TGTGCCTGGAGTGTACTGCGGGAGCCCTACGAGCAGTACTTC. Protein: CAWSVLREPYEQYF.

The sample holds one count of this clone. The chain combines TRBV10-3 with TRBJ2-3; 9 bases align to TRBD2. Trimming removed 0 bases from V and 3 bases from J; junction bases left unmatched: 10. The CDR3 covers 18 residues. Germline V gene sequence: CDR1 ENHRY, CDR2 SYGVKD. CDR3 sequence: CAISESIGSSGRTDTQYF. Written as DNA, the CDR3 is TGTGCCATCAGTGAGTCGATAGGTAGTAGCGGGAGAACAGATACGCAGTATTTT.

The chain recombines TRBV10-3 with TRBJ1-3; maybe TRBD1 (5 bases). Trimming cost V 2 bases and J 4 bases, with 12 bases left between them. The CDR3 totals 15 residues. Germline V lookup: CDR1 ENHRY, CDR2 SYGVKD. This chain's CDR3 is CAISEGQGSGNTIYF. CDR3 coding DNA: TGTGCCATCAGTGAGGGTCAGGGCTCCGGAAACACCATATATTTT.

This sequence joins TRBV5-8 and TRBJ2-5; tentatively, D is TRBD2 (7 bases). In germline, CDR1 is SGHTS, CDR2 YDEGEE. The V gene lost 10 bases and the J gene lost 3 bases, with 13 bases spanning the gap. The CDR3 is 12 residues long. The DNA of the CDR3 is TGTGCCCACCGAGGGGGGGAAGAGACCCAGTACTTC. Protein: CAHRGGEETQYF. Complete variable domain (other parts from reference TRBV5-8 and TRBJ2-5): EAGVTQSPTHLIKTRGQQATLRCSPISGHTSVYWYQQALGLGLQFLLWYDEGEERNRGNFPPRFSGRQFPNYSSELNVNALELEDSALYLCAHRGGEETQYFGPGTRLLVL.

This chain uses TRBV7-9 with TRBJ2-1; no definite D call. The V and J ends lost 5 bases and 6 bases respectively, with 17 bases between them. From germline, CDR1 is SEHNR and CDR2 FQNEAQ (reference sequence). This CDR3 comprises 15 residues. Written as DNA, the CDR3 is TGTGCCAGCAGCCCTACTTCCTCCGGCCCCAATGAGCAGTTCTTC. Translating gives CASSPTSSGPNEQFF.

This clone was seen only once. V usage is TRBV11-2 and J usage is TRBJ2-5, with 14 bases lining up with TRBD2. Germline assignment: CDR1 SGHAT and CDR2 FQNNGV. The ends lost 5 bases at V and 5 bases at J; junction bases unmatched: 7. The CDR3 is 16 amino acids. The CDR3 nucleotides are TGTGCCAGCAGCGTAGGGACTAGCGGGAGTTGGGAGACCCAGTACTTC. Translating it yields CASSVGTSGSWETQYF.

This clone was seen a handful of times. The V gene is TRBV6-1, the J gene TRBJ2-7; tentatively, D is TRBD1 or TRBD2 (5 bases each). V dropped 5 bases and J dropped 5 bases, with 19 bases sitting between them. Germline lookup yields CDR1 MNHNS and CDR2 SASEGT. CDR3 length: 15 residues. In DNA form, the CDR3 reads TGTGCCAGCAGTATAGCCGGGACCGATGGGAACGAGCAGTACTTC. Translation gives CASSIAGTDGNEQYF.

The chain links TRBV10-3 to TRBJ2-1; perhaps TRBD1 as D (5 bases). The CDR3 is 15 residues long. Trimming cost V 4 bases and J 8 bases, with 18 bases left between them. Germline V gene lookup returns CDR1 ENHRY and CDR2 SYGVKD. CDR3: CAISVRGLLNDEQFF. Here the CDR3 DNA reads TGTGCCATCAGTGTTAGGGGTCTATTAAACGATGAGCAGTTCTTC.

The rearrangement uses TRBV5-8 and TRBJ2-3; D is unclear. Trimming left V 5 bases short and J 2 bases short, with 24 bases between. The germline gives CDR1 SGHTS, CDR2 YDEGEE. The CDR3 contains 18 residues. The CDR3 loop reads CASRDVQVKGLNTDTQYF. The DNA of the CDR3 is TGTGCCAGCAGGGACGTTCAAGTAAAAGGCCTGAACACAGATACGCAGTATTTT.

This clone was observed once. Here the CDR3 reads CASSPARAGAVTDTQYF. Written as DNA, the CDR3 is TGTGCCAGCTCACCTGCCCGGGCAGGTGCCGTTACAGATACGCAGTATTTT. The chain employs TRBV18 and TRBJ2-3; D gene uncertain. From germline, CDR1 is KGHSH and CDR2 LQKENI. Trimming removed 3 bases at V and 3 bases at J, with 19 bases between. The CDR3 loop spans 17 amino acids.

This sequence joins TRBV6-1 and TRBJ1-5; D is unresolved. The V and J ends lost 2 bases and 5 bases respectively, with 13 bases between them. Germline CDR1 is MNHNS and CDR2 is SASEGT. The CDR3 sequence is 15 residues long. This chain's CDR3 is CASSELGSRDQPQHF. CDR3 sequence (DNA): TGTGCCAGCAGTGAATTAGGGTCGCGCGATCAGCCCCAGCATTTT.

Sample share makes this clone medium-sized. The V and J genes are TRBV19 and TRBJ2-7, with D possibly being TRBD1 (5 bases). V was clipped by 0 bases and J by 6 bases, with 18 bases between them. The CDR3 has 16 amino acids. Per germline, CDR1 LNHDA and CDR2 SQIVND (reference sequence). The DNA of the CDR3 is TGTGCCAGTAGTATAGATTCTACAGGTTTCTTATCCGAGCAGTACTTC. It specifies CASSIDSTGFLSEQYF.

This clone was recorded a few times. The rearrangement uses TRBV29-1 and TRBJ1-2; D uncertain. The CDR3 runs to 12 residues. Germline lookup yields CDR1 SQVTM and CDR2 ANQGSEA. Trimming pared 6 bases from V and 3 bases from J, leaving 11 bases between. The CDR3 region has the DNA TGCAGCGTACCCACCGGGGACTATGGCTACACCTTC. Translation gives CSVPTGDYGYTF. Full variable domain (missing parts from reference TRBV29-1 and TRBJ1-2): SAVISQKPSRDICQRGTSLTIQCQVDSQVTMMFWYRQQPGQSLTLIATANQGSEATYESGFVIDKFPISRPNLTFSTLTVSNMSPEDSSIYLCSVPTGDYGYTFGSGTRLTVV.

The J gene is TRBJ1-2, the V gene TRBV10-1; D perhaps matches TRBD1 (6 bases). Germline assignment: CDR1 WNHNN and CDR2 SYGVQD (reference sequence). V lost 6 bases to trimming and J lost 1 base, with 24 bases between them. The CDR3 length is 18 residues. CDR3 region: CASRGLRGGKAVNYGYTF. The CDR3 DNA sequence: TGCGCCAGCAGGGGCCTGAGGGGGGGTAAAGCAGTTAACTATGGCTACACCTTC.

This chain uses TRBV27 with TRBJ2-1; D tentatively fits TRBD1 or TRBD2 (5 bases each). V was trimmed by 6 bases and J by 0 bases, leaving 24 bases between them. This CDR3 contains 19 residues. Germline CDR1 and CDR2: MNHEY and SMNVEV (reference sequence). The CDR3 protein is CASRGRGSMGLSSYNEQFF. CDR3 bases: TGTGCCAGCAGGGGACGAGGGTCTATGGGGCTCTCCTCCTACAATGAGCAGTTCTTC.